This TCR beta chain is from a study of regulatory T cells in long-lasting Graves disease. Documented time point: persistent/refractory GD, antithyroid drugs over 5 years with positive TRAb. PBMC RNA was the source of the TCR library. General study points: Not thyroid tissue but only peripheral blood was studied. With a small sample size, accuracy may have been reduced. Repertoires from persistent disease leaned toward TRBV28, TRBJ1-2 and TRBJ2-5.

There are 12 residues in the CDR3. The ends lost 6 bases at V and 4 bases at J; junction bases unmatched: 3. Germline V gives CDR1 DFQATT, CDR2 SNEGSKA (reference sequence). This clonotype has at least ten counts. Its antigen is unidentified. Construction of TCR beta libraries relied on iRepertoire HTBI primers and on Arm-PCR targeting CDR3 regions. TCRdb analysed the multiplex PCR reads with MiXCR anew, one entry per CDR3 protein. The profile covers roughly 400,000 distinct CDR3 sequences, with around 20% appearing a single time and under 25% taken by the ten largest. Source: peripheral blood mononuclear cells (PBMCs), taken when the disease was refractory, from a patient treated with antithyroid drugs. The sequence came from a female donor with Graves disease. V and J are TRBV20-1 and TRBJ2-7, with 10 bases fitting TRBD1. This CDR3 is CSAWDRGYEQYF. The CDR3 nucleotides are TGCAGTGCGTGGGACAGGGGTTACGAGCAGTACTTC.